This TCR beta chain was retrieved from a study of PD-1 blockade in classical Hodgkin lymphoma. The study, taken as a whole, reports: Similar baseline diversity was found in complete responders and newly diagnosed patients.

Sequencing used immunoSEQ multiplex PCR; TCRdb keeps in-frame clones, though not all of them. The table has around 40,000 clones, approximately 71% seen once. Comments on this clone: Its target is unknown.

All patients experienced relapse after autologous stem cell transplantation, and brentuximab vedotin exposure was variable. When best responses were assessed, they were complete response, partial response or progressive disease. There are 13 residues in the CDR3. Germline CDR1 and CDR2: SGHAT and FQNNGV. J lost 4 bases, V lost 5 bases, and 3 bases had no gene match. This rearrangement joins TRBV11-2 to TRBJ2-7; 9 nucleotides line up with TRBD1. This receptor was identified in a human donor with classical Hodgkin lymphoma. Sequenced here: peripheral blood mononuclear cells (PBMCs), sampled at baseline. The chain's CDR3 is CASSPDRGYEQYF. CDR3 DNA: TGTGCCAGCAGCCCGGACAGGGGATACGAGCAGTACTTC.